This T cell receptor beta chain was obtained from a study of T cell responses to AZD1222 COVID-19 vaccine (dated by TCRdb to the early 2020s). With regard to the full study: AZD1222 recipients with second doses at about 4 weeks or about 12 weeks were pooled, because spike-specific TCR depth and breadth did not differ between schedules. A total of just over 230 trial participants underwent TCR sequencing, of whom nearly 210 had received two doses of AZD1222 and about 26 had received two doses of the MenACWY control vaccine. Enrollment into the trials was organized by age into subgroups of 18-55, 56-69 and 70-plus years, and those subgroups contained roughly 150, 30 and 60 TCR-sequenced participants, respectively.

On the study overall, not on this receptor specifically: Conclusions about previously exposed vaccinees are limited, since just 5 to 7 AZD1222 recipients were seropositive for SARS-CoV-2 at baseline. Most participants were white British and females outnumbered males, and the authors suggested that clonal diversity may have been underestimated. A significant rise in spike-specific TCR breadth and depth was observed after two AZD1222 doses relative to day 0 and relative to MenACWY recipients. In the small 56-69-year group, the increase in depth fell short of significance, most likely because of low power. Because no samples from the day 14 peak response were available, repertoires could be characterized only after the peak T cell response. Nearly half of unique spike-specific TCRs reportedly recognized epitopes outside regions mutated in the B.1.351 and B.1.1.7 variants. The vaccine-associated CD4 TCRs covered the entire spike protein, and the dominant responses fell in regions 160-218 and 743-854.

The CDR3 regions of human TCRbeta chains were subjected to immunosequencing. The original methods were these. TCRs in the repertoires were matched against a reference library of SARS-CoV-2-specific TCRs that had been generated with the MIRA antigen-specificity platform. Breadth was defined as the fraction of unique TCRs that were SARS-CoV-2-associated. Depth was defined as the fraction of total T cells that were SARS-CoV-2-associated. Using the MIRA data, each spike-specific TCR was mapped to the spike region that the TCR reacts to and placed in a CD4 or CD8 class. Log10-transformed breadth and depth values were compared by one-way ANOVA with Sidak's multiple comparisons tests. In TCRdb, the immuneACCESS table is reduced to in-frame sequences with V and J assigned. These tables do not hold every clone; where another copy was compared, an unresolved V gene accounts for under half, and the others remain unexplained. That table furnishes V, J and clone size, whereas the DNA furnished D and trimming. The sample profile shows approximately 190,000 clones; 85% to 95% of them were found once. The ten largest clones represent less than 1.5% of the sample.

On this clone itself: This clone's antigen is unknown. No clone much larger than this one lies a single base away; base qualities are absent.

CDR1 and CDR2 (SGDLS, YYNGEE) derive from the germline V gene. Spanning cysteine to phenylalanine, the CDR3 consists of 16 amino acids. Only the CDR3 portion is preserved as DNA: 48 bases, with reading frame beginning at the first base. V is reduced by 2 bases and J by 2 bases, leaving a spacing of 14 bases between them. The time point label, as the study defines it: baseline before first vaccination. Vaccinee samples came from UK trials COV001 and COV002, including a single-blind randomized controlled phase 2/3 trial of AZD1222 (ChAdOx1 nCoV-19) in healthy adults. Trial participant PBMC samples were collected at day 0 and day 28 after the second dose for TCRbeta chain sequencing.

The TCR comes from an adult in good health. This receptor chain uses TRBV9 and TRBJ1-3, with no D gene named confidently. The input for sequencing was peripheral blood, taken on day 0 of AZD1222 vaccination. The CDR3 reads as follows: CASSVFDATPGNTIYF. The DNA sequence is TGTGCCAGCAGCGTCTTCGACGCGACGCCTGGAAACACCATATATTTT.